This is a list of T cell receptor beta chains from one sample in a study of early T cells in non-severe SARS-CoV-2 infection. TCRdb re-analysed the 5' RACE reads in MiXCR, keeping a single row per CDR3 protein. This sample yields fewer than 110,000 distinct CDR3 sequences, of which 11% are seen a single time; more than 6.5% belongs to the top ten. The sequencing sample was made of whole blood. The receptors originated from an adult who was a healthcare worker with PCR-confirmed SARS-CoV-2 infection or an uninfected control (not recorded which). Each CDR3 is given with its conserved first and last residue. D genes are given only for firm matches. Some rows mark clone size as missing; the rest say once, few, many or name a class of expanded clone.

.	TRBV5-1	TRBJ2-5	14	.	CASSLESTQETQYF	TGCGCCAGCAGCTTGGAGAGCACCCAAGAGACCCAGTACTTC
.	TRBV5-6	TRBJ2-1	14	few	CASSLSQRLNEQFF	TGTGCCAGCAGCTTGTCACAGCGTCTCAATGAGCAGTTCTTC
TRBD2	TRBV6-2/TRBV6-3	TRBJ2-3	16	.	CASSYRLAGDVDTQYF	TGTGCCAGCAGTTACCGGCTAGCGGGAGACGTAGATACGCAGTATTTT
.	TRBV9	TRBJ1-6	14	many	CASSVASSTSPLHF	TGTGCCAGCAGCGTAGCGTCAAGTACTTCACCCCTCCACTTT
.	TRBV20-1	TRBJ2-5	12	.	CSARDFQETQYF	TGCAGTGCCCGGGACTTCCAAGAGACCCAGTACTTC
.	TRBV19	TRBJ1-5	16	few	CASSTRTAYSNQPQHF	TGTGCCAGTAGTACCCGGACAGCTTATAGCAATCAGCCCCAGCATTTT
.	TRBV5-1	TRBJ1-1	13	.	CASSLETGAEAFF	TGCGCCAGCAGCTTGGAGACAGGAGCTGAAGCTTTCTTT
.	TRBV23-1	TRBJ2-5	17	.	CAIPRGLAVPYQETQYF	TGCGCCATCCCCAGGGGTCTAGCTGTTCCGTACCAAGAGACCCAGTACTTC
TRBD2	TRBV6-5	TRBJ2-7	19	many	CASSYASHPGLAGDYEQYF	TGTGCCAGCAGTTACGCCTCACACCCGGGACTAGCGGGGGACTACGAGCAGTACTTC
TRBD1	TRBV2	TRBJ1-6	16	.	CASRPDRGSYNSPLHF	TGTGCCAGCAGACCAGACAGGGGATCCTATAATTCACCCCTCCACTTT
.	TRBV29-1	TRBJ2-1	11	few	CSVGYSNEQFF	TGCAGCGTAGGGTATTCAAATGAGCAGTTCTTC
.	TRBV21-1	TRBJ2-5	12	many	CASRRRKETQYF	TGTGCCAGCAGAAGGCGCAAAGAGACCCAGTACTTC
.	TRBV2	TRBJ2-3	13	many	CASRGSVLDTQYF	TGTGCCAGCAGGGGATCAGTGCTAGATACGCAGTATTTT
.	TRBV4-1	TRBJ2-1	13	few	CASSPFLYNEQFF	TGCGCCAGCAGCCCCTTTTTATACAATGAGCAGTTCTTC
TRBD2	TRBV7-9	TRBJ2-1	17	few	CASSPGTASGRLGEQFF	TGTGCCAGCAGCCCCGGGACAGCTAGCGGGAGACTTGGCGAGCAGTTCTTC
TRBD2	TRBV28	TRBJ2-5	19	many	CASSLNWASGRAVIETQYF	TGTGCCAGCAGTTTAAATTGGGCTAGCGGGAGGGCCGTTATAGAGACCCAGTACTTC
TRBD1	TRBV10-3	TRBJ1-2	11	.	CAIGTGVGYTF	TGTGCCATCGGAACAGGGGTGGGCTACACCTTC